This TCR beta chain came from a study of spatial heterogeneity in lung cancer. Study-wide background: Detected sequences consistently included more beta-chain ones than alpha-chain ones. As counted in raw reads, each unique TCR and UMI combination appeared more than ten times on average.

The time point here: sample taken at primary tumor resection. The donors were 72 patients with non-small cell lung cancer that was early-stage and untreated. The study sequenced unsorted whole RNA from tumor, nontumor lung or frozen PBMC. This clonotype qualifies as medium-sized. The V and J ends lost 2 bases and 3 bases respectively, with 7 bases between them. Germline values: CDR1 SGHTA, CDR2 FQGTGA. The CDR3 is 14 amino acids. Each CDR3 protein is one row after TCRdb ran MiXCR on the 5' RACE reads. This sample carries 3,100 or so distinct CDR3 sequences, approximately 7% of them seen once, and the ten largest clones take around 17%.

This specimen was normal lung tissue next to the tumor, taken at surgery. V is TRBV7-3 and J is TRBJ2-2; D is uncertain. The TCR comes from a male donor with early-stage non-small cell lung cancer. CDR3 sequence: CASSLAPDTGELFF. CDR3 bases: TGTGCCAGCAGCTTAGCACCTGACACCGGGGAGCTGTTTTTT.